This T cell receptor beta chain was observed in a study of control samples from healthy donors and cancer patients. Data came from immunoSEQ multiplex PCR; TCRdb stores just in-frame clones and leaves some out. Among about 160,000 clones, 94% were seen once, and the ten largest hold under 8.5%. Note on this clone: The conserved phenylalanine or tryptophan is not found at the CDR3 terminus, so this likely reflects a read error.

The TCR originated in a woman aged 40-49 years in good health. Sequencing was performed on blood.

The CDR3 region is CASSIGRRGLGYTL. CDR3 coding DNA: TGTGCCAGTAGTATAGGCCGGAGGGGGCTTGGCTACACCCTC. The chain recombines TRBV19 with TRBJ1-2; 7 bases match TRBD1. The CDR3 has 14 amino acids. V lost 1 base and J lost 7; bases outside the gene matches: 6. Germline V gene sequence: CDR1 LNHDA, CDR2 SQIVND (reference sequence).